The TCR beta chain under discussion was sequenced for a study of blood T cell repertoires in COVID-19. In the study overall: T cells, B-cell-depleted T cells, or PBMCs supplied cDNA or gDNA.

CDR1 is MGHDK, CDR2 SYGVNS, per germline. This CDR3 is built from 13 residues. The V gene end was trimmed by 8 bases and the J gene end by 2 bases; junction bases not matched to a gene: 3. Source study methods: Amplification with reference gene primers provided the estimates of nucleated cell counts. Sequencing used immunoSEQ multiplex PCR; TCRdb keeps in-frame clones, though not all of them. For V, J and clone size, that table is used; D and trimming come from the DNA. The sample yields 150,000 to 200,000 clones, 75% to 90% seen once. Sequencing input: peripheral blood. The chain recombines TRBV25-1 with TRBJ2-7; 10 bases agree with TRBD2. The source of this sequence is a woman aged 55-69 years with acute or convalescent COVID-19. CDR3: CASVAGGTYEQYF. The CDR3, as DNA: TGTGCCAGCGTAGCGGGAGGCACCTACGAGCAGTACTTC.